The clone carrying this T cell receptor delta chain has more than one count but fewer than ten. The antigen remains undetermined. This DNA's translation and the protein TCRdb lists, from a much larger clone, do not match at residue 6, likely due to a read error; the protein shown is translated from the DNA. This CDR3 spans 14 amino acids. Trimming shortened V by 3 bases and J by 2 bases, and 12 bases separated the two germline ends. CDR1 and CDR2 from the germline V gene are GEAIGNYY and EKD. Flow sorting of PBMC yielded separate Vgamma9/Vdelta2+ and Vdelta2-negative gammadelta T cell populations for bulk repertoire analysis. This sample is part of a study of γδ T cells in repeated Plasmodium falciparum infection. Study at large: The natural-infection arm compared Malian children under seasonal malaria with matched Australian children.

Study results and limitations: Malian donors came from one small rural village, predominantly one ethnic group. In Vdelta2-negative, largely Vdelta1+, gammadelta repertoires, repeated controlled infections appeared to drive clonal selection waves. Malian children's Vdelta2-negative repertoires appeared more expanded and less diverse than Australians'.

TCRdb re-called the multiplex PCR reads through CATT. This sample has some 51,000 delta-chain clones; roughly 1.9% occur once, and the top ten carry 24%. The V call is TRDV2, the J call TRDJ1; perhaps TRDD3 as D (6 bases). The specimen was gamma-delta T cells from blood. The TCR was taken from a pool of human donors (malaria-infected and uninfected, not separated). CDR3 DNA sequence: TGTGCCTGTGACTCACGGGGGACTACCGATAAACTCATCTTT. This codes for CACDSRGTTDKLIF.